This T cell receptor beta chain was captured in a study of monozygotic twins with inflammatory bowel disease. Points on this clonotype: Its antigen is unknown.

Per the germline V gene, CDR1 is MNHEY and CDR2 is SVGEGT. The CDR3 is 20 amino acids. Study-wide findings and caveats: Among IBD patients, fewer clonotypes were shared with others than among healthy twins, especially with disease activity. Results did not support any single strong IBD-associated signal or clonotype. Telling apart the different T cell subtypes was not possible.

Using the 5' RACE reads, TCRdb records one entry per CDR3 protein without DNA. The specimen's table records about 150,000 distinct CDR3 sequences. The sample was blood. The V gene is TRBV6-2 or TRBV6-3, the J gene TRBJ1-4; TCRdb reports TRBD1, a call that lacks DNA to check it against. The receptor was derived from a human donor with ulcerative colitis or Crohn's disease, or a healthy co-twin of an affected twin (not recorded which). The CDR3 loop reads CASSYPRGQGLSNWNEKLFF.